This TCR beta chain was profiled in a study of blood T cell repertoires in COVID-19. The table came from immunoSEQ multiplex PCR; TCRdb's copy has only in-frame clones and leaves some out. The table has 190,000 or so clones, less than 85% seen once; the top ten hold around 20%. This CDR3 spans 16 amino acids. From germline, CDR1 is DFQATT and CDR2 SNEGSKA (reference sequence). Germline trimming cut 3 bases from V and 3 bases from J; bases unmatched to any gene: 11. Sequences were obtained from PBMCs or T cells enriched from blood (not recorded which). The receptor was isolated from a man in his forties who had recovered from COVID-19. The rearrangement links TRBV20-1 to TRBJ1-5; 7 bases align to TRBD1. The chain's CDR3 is CSASRTGWSNNQPQHF. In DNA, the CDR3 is TGCAGTGCTAGTAGGACAGGCTGGTCGAACAATCAGCCCCAGCATTTT.